The clone carrying this T cell receptor (beta chain) was observed a few times. This sample is part of a study of blood T cell repertoires in COVID-19. Study-wide background: COVID-19 samples collected from the United States, Italy and Spain covered acute and convalescent phases. PBMCs, B-cell-depleted T cells, or T cells provided the cDNA or gDNA that made up the material.

Original handling: For nucleated cells, counts were estimated from reference gene primer amplification. Here immunoSEQ multiplex PCR was the method, and the copy in TCRdb shows in-frame clones only, minus some. That table furnishes V, J and clone size, whereas the DNA furnished D and trimming. The sample shows some 300,000 clones, 85% to 90% of them seen only once. CDR3 length equals 14 residues. In germline, CDR1 is SGHTA, CDR2 FQGNSA. V lost 3 bases to trimming and J lost 5 bases; unmatched junction nucleotides: 3. Patients from Seattle were sampled longitudinally, starting during active infection. Sequencing input: peripheral blood. The V and J genes are TRBV7-2 and TRBJ2-3, with 9 bases that match TRBD1. The TCR sequence derives from a woman in her 40s with COVID-19, enrolled during active disease. The CDR3 coding sequence is TGTGCCAGCAGCTTTGACAGGGGGGGAGATACGCAGTATTTT. Translating gives CASSFDRGGDTQYF.